The 16 T cell receptor beta chains presented below share a single source sample, sequenced in a study of cytomegalovirus exposure and HLA in healthy donors. PCR employed 60 Vbeta and 13 Jbeta primers. The method was immunoSEQ multiplex PCR; TCRdb's version includes in-frame clones alone and lacks a portion of them. This table holds some 200,000 clones, about 80% found once. Sequenced: PBMCs. All receptors come from a woman aged 25 to 39 in good health and CMV-seronegative.

The rearrangement joins TRBV28 to TRBJ1-6; D call uncertain. CDR3 length: 14 amino acids. The V and J ends lost 7 bases and 3 bases respectively, with 10 bases between them. CDR1 is MDHEN, CDR2 SYDVKM, per germline. The CDR3 DNA sequence: TGTGCCAGCACCCTAGGAATCTATAATTCACCCCTCCACTTT. Encoded protein: CASTLGIYNSPLHF.

The rearrangement uses TRBV27 and TRBJ2-3; possibly TRBD2 for D (6 bases). The CDR3 extends over 16 amino acids. V lost 3 bases and J 0 bases, leaving 13 bases between the germline ends. The germline V gene has CDR1 MNHEY and CDR2 SMNVEV (reference sequence). This CDR3 is CASSFLAQASTDTQYF. As DNA, the CDR3 is TGTGCCAGCAGTTTTCTAGCGCAAGCTAGCACAGATACGCAGTATTTT.

The genes are TRBV19 and TRBJ1-1, with 9 bases aligning to TRBD1. The germline V gene encodes CDR1 LNHDA and CDR2 SQIVND (reference sequence). CDR3 length equals 18 residues. Germline trimming cut 1 base from V and 1 base from J; bases unmatched to any gene: 10. The DNA for the CDR3 is TGTGCCAGTAGTATAGCCCCTGGACAGGGGCGAACGAACACTGAAGCTTTCTTT. Residues: CASSIAPGQGRTNTEAFF.

The chain employs TRBV9 and TRBJ1-2, with D tentatively TRBD1 (6 bases). V gave up 2 bases and J gave up 0 bases, with 14 bases separating them. From germline, CDR1 is SGDLS and CDR2 YYNGEE. CDR3 length: 16 amino acids. The CDR3 is CASSVGTTFANYGYTF. DNA of the CDR3: TGTGCCAGCAGCGTTGGGACAACTTTTGCTAACTATGGCTACACCTTC.

This clone appeared a few times. Within the sample, other DNA sequences also encode this same CDR3. This chain uses TRBV27 with TRBJ2-7, with a weak D call TRBD1 (6 bases). This CDR3 region has 14 residues. Per the germline V gene, CDR1 is MNHEY and CDR2 is SMNVEV (reference sequence). Trimming took off 6 bases at V and 0 bases at J, with 12 bases between the two ends. Here the CDR3 DNA reads TGTGCCAGCAGACAGGGTTTGGGCTCCTACGAGCAGTACTTC. This codes for CASRQGLGSYEQYF.

V and J are TRBV14 and TRBJ2-7; 9 bases are a match to TRBD1. The length of the CDR3 is 16 residues. V shed 3 bases and J 5 bases; nucleotides not matched to a gene: 11. The germline gives CDR1 SGHDN, CDR2 FVKESK. The CDR3 region is CASSQNAGTGIHEQYF. The CDR3 DNA reads as TGTGCCAGCAGCCAGAATGCCGGGACAGGGATCCACGAGCAGTACTTC.

This chain links TRBV15 with TRBJ1-1; D is unclear. Germline lookup yields CDR1 LNHNV and CDR2 YYDKDF (reference sequence). This CDR3 is 14 amino acids long. V gave up 1 base and J gave up 3 bases, with 9 bases separating them. The CDR3 reads CATSRVGRDTEAFF. Here the CDR3 DNA reads TGTGCCACCAGCAGAGTGGGGAGGGACACTGAAGCTTTCTTT.

The chain links TRBV18 to TRBJ1-1; 9 nucleotides agree with TRBD1. Trimming removed 3 bases from V and 1 base from J; junction bases left unmatched: 6. This CDR3 is 16 amino acids long. Germline loops: CDR1 KGHSH, CDR2 LQKENI. The CDR3 region has the DNA TGTGCCAGCTCACCTGGACAGGGGTTGGGGAACACTGAAGCTTTCTTT. Amino acids: CASSPGQGLGNTEAFF.

This chain uses TRBV5-1 with TRBJ2-5, with TRBD1 as a possible D gene (5 bases). This CDR3 region has 14 residues. Trimming pared 4 bases from V and 2 bases from J, leaving 12 bases between. In germline, CDR1 is SGHRS, CDR2 YFSETQ. CDR3 nucleotides: TGCGCCAGCAGCAGCAGACAGCGTCAAGAGACCCAGTACTTC. Translating it yields CASSSRQRQETQYF.

In its sample, this clone was seen a few times. The V gene is TRBV7-9, the J gene TRBJ1-1; TRBD1 matches at 7 bases. The V segment lost 5 bases and the J segment 3 bases; nucleotides outside the gene matches: 15. CDR1 is SEHNR, CDR2 FQNEAQ, per germline (reference sequence). The CDR3 sequence is 17 residues long. The CDR3 sequence is CASSARTGRRADTEAFF. CDR3 coding DNA: TGTGCCAGCAGCGCTCGGACAGGTCGGCGGGCGGACACTGAAGCTTTCTTT.

The chain carries TRBV11-2 and TRBJ2-1; D possibly corresponds to TRBD2 (6 bases). V lost 1 base, J lost 4 bases, and 8 bases lay in between. The germline CDR1 and CDR2 sequences are SGHAT and FQNNGV. The CDR3 totals 14 residues. Here the CDR3 reads CASSLVGGYNEQFF. In DNA form, the CDR3 reads TGTGCCAGCAGCTTAGTGGGGGGATACAATGAGCAGTTCTTC.

A remark on this clone: Relative to the germline gene, one junction end is altered; a read error may explain this. The chain recombines TRBV7-7 with TRBJ2-3; D possibly corresponds to TRBD2 (5 bases). The CDR3 totals 13 residues. Germline V lookup: CDR1 SSHAT, CDR2 FNYEAQ (reference sequence). The CDR3 spells CASSLVGGDTQYF. The CDR3 nucleotides read TGTGCTAGCAGCTTAGTCGGAGGAGATACGCAGTATTTT.

The rearrangement joins TRBV5-1 to TRBJ1-5; D is unresolved. Germline assignment: CDR1 SGHRS and CDR2 YFSETQ. The CDR3 consists of 13 residues. The germline V and J ends were trimmed by 5 bases and 4 bases, with 10 bases remaining between them. CDR3 DNA: TGCGCCAGCAGTTGGGAGACGAATCAGCCCCAGCATTTT. Protein: CASSWETNQPQHF. The variable domain in full, with the rest retrieved from reference TRBV5-1 and TRBJ1-5, is KAGVTQTPRYLIKTRGQQVTLSCSPISGHRSVSWYQQTPGQGLQFLFEYFSETQRNKGNFPGRFSGRQFSNSRSEMNVSTLELGDSALYLCASSWETNQPQHFGDGTRLSIL.

The chain employs TRBV6-6 and TRBJ1-2; 7 bases fit TRBD1. The trim removed 2 bases at V and 7 bases at J, leaving 7 bases unmatched. In germline, CDR1 is MNHNY, CDR2 SVGAGI (reference sequence). The CDR3 length is 14 residues. The chain's CDR3 is CASSYGTDFGGYTF. In DNA, the CDR3 is TGTGCCAGCAGTTACGGGACAGACTTCGGTGGCTACACCTTC.

This chain connects TRBV5-4 to TRBJ1-2, with 8 bases identical to TRBD1. This CDR3 contains 15 residues. After removal of 1 base from V and 7 bases from J, the junction contained 9 bases not matched to a gene. CDR1 and CDR2 from the germline V gene are SGHNT and YYREEE (reference sequence). The DNA of the CDR3 is TGTGCCAGCAGCTTGTGGGACCAGGGGGCATTTGGCTACACCTTC. Translating it yields CASSLWDQGAFGYTF.

The chain carries TRBV4-3 and TRBJ2-7; 8 nucleotides line up with TRBD1. CDR1 LGHNA and CDR2 YSLEER come from the germline V gene. This CDR3 region has 15 residues. V lost 0 bases and J lost 2; bases outside the gene matches: 3. CDR3 DNA: TGCGCCAGCAGCCAAGAGTTGGGACAGGCCTACGAGCAGTACTTC. This codes for CASSQELGQAYEQYF.